One sample yielded the 2 T cell receptor beta chains listed below, sequenced in a study of T cells expressing NK-cell markers. TCRdb reanalyzed the 5' RACE reads and collapses them to one entry per CDR3 protein, without DNA. Its clone listing holds about 170,000 distinct CDR3 sequences. Sequenced sample: blood T cells: a sorted CD56 or NKG2C T cell subset, CD4+ or CD8+ T cells, or bulk PBMC T cells (not recorded which). The receptors were gathered from a man aged 18 to 69 in good health.

The chain links TRBV2 to TRBJ1-1. In germline, CDR1 is SNHLY, CDR2 FYNNEI. This CDR3 comprises 13 residues. The CDR3 sequence: CASMEKLNTEAFF.

The chain carries TRBV6-2 or TRBV6-3 and TRBJ2-7; the D call of TRBD1 rests on TCRdb alone, since no DNA is present to check it. The CDR3 covers 16 residues. Germline loops: CDR1 MNHEY, CDR2 SVGEGT. The CDR3 sequence is CASSYSLRDPNYEQYF.